Following are 3 T cell receptor beta chains from one sample sequenced in a study of blood T cells in healthy people across ages. Using a J-beta primer mix together with a sample-barcoded 5' primer, a second PCR was run for about 6 to 11 cycles. TCRdb re-derived calls from the 5' RACE reads in MiXCR, one entry per CDR3 protein. Found here are roughly 1,500,000 distinct CDR3 sequences, 40% to 50% of them singletons; the top ten hold approximately 7.9%. The sample consisted of blood. The receptors stem from a young woman in good health.

Of note for this clonotype: One end of the junction varies from germline; a read error may be responsible. The genes are TRBV7-2 and TRBJ1-2; TRBD1 is a possible D gene (5 bases). Germline assignment: CDR1 SGHTA and CDR2 FQGNSA. The CDR3 totals 17 residues. The CDR3 sequence is CACSLAPSGARHYGYTF. CDR3 DNA: TGTGCCTGCAGCTTAGCCCCATCCGGGGCGCGCCACTATGGCTACACCTTC.

V gene TRBV6-2 or TRBV6-3 combines with J gene TRBJ2-7; D tentatively fits TRBD1 or TRBD2 (7 bases each). Trimming took off 7 bases at V and 5 bases at J, with 15 bases between the two ends. Germline lookup yields CDR1 MNHEY and CDR2 SVGEGT. The length of the CDR3 is 13 residues. This CDR3 reads CASKSRGGDEQYF. In DNA form, the CDR3 reads TGTGCCAGCAAATCCAGGGGGGGCGACGAGCAGTACTTC.

This clonotype appeared a few times. The V and J genes are TRBV28 and TRBJ2-7; D possibly corresponds to TRBD1 (5 bases). CDR3 length: 15 residues. Between the trimmed V and J ends, which lost 3 bases and 0 bases, there was a span of 12 bases. Per the germline V gene, CDR1 is MDHEN and CDR2 is SYDVKM. CDR3 DNA: TGTGCCAGCAGTTTCACCAGGGTAGGCTCCTACGAGCAGTACTTC. It translates to CASSFTRVGSYEQYF.